These 10 T cell receptor beta chains originate from one sample sequenced in a study of read filtering for tumor transcriptome and immune sequencing. This library used roughly 370 ng RNA and molecular barcoded adaptors spanning alpha/delta and beta/gamma chains. TCRdb re-analysed the reads in MiXCR, keeping a single row per CDR3 protein. Of approximately 5,800 distinct CDR3 sequences listed, around 21% are singletons. Sequences were obtained from a population of CD138-negative cells sorted from bone marrow. The receptors shown here come from a donor at least 40 years old with multiple myeloma.

There are many counts of this clonotype. V usage is TRBV4-1 and J usage is TRBJ1-1, with D tentatively TRBD1 (5 bases). The V gene's germline CDR1 is MGHRA and CDR2 YSYEKL. V was pared by 4 bases and J by 0 bases, with 12 bases between. CDR3 size: 15 residues. CDR3 protein: CASSRKGNMNTEAFF. CDR3 in DNA: TGCGCCAGCAGCCGGAAGGGGAACATGAACACTGAAGCTTTCTTT.

The chain uses TRBV30 and TRBJ2-2, with 7 bases identical to TRBD2. Germline CDR1 is GTSNPN and CDR2 is SVGIG (reference sequence). The junction had 13 bases not matched to a gene; V was cut back by 8 bases and J by 4 bases. CDR3 length: 15 amino acids. CDR3 DNA sequence: TGTGCCCCGAGAAGGTTGACGGGGGGCACCGGGGAGCTGTTTTTT. This sequence encodes CAPRRLTGGTGELFF.

In its sample, this clonotype is medium-sized. J is TRBJ2-7 and V is TRBV20-1; either TRBD1 or TRBD2 may fit D (7 bases each). CDR1 and CDR2 (germline): DFQATT, SNEGSKA (reference sequence). The CDR3 is 13 residues long. Between the trimmed V and J ends, which lost 8 bases and 5 bases, there was a span of 19 bases. CDR3: CSSRGGGTNEQYF. DNA of the CDR3: TGCAGTTCCAGGGGGGGAGGCACCAACGAGCAGTACTTC.

Remarks on this clonotype: This probably arose from a read error, given a far larger clone one base away. The V and J genes are TRBV6-5 and TRBJ2-7; D is unresolved. Germline values: CDR1 MNHEY, CDR2 SVGAGI. V lost 2 bases and J lost 2, with 7 bases in between. The CDR3 is made up of 13 amino acids. CDR3 bases: TGTGCCAGCAGTTACGACTGGGCCTACGAGCAGTACTTC. It codes for CASSYDWAYEQYF.

This clonotype was seen at least ten times. J is TRBJ2-3 and V is TRBV7-9; 11 bases are a match to TRBD2. V shed 1 base, J shed 12 bases, and the junction held 3 bases outside the gene matches. Germline lookup yields CDR1 SEHNR and CDR2 FQNEAQ (reference sequence). The CDR3 is 13 amino acids. The CDR3 DNA reads as TGTGCCAGCAGCTTAGATACTAGCGGGAGACAGTATTTT. Translation: CASSLDTSGRQYF.

By share, this clonotype ranks as medium-sized. This chain connects TRBV19 to TRBJ2-6; D possibly corresponds to TRBD2 (5 bases). The V end lost 7 bases, the J end lost 4 bases, and 5 bases lay between the germline ends. CDR3 size: 12 residues. Germline CDR1 is LNHDA and CDR2 is SQIVND (reference sequence). CDR3 sequence: CASTGGANVLTF. CDR3 nucleotide sequence: TGTGCCAGTACGGGAGGGGCCAACGTCCTGACTTTC.

About this clonotype itself: With a far larger clone one base away, a read error is the likely cause. V is TRBV2 and J is TRBJ1-4, with D possibly TRBD1 on 5 matching bases. Germline V CDR1 and CDR2: SNHLY, FYNNEI. The CDR3 is 13 residues long. CDR3 loop: CASGATALDTQCF. For the CDR3, the DNA is TGTGCCAGCGGGGCTACAGCGTTAGATACGCAGTGTTTT.

This clonotype is termed medium-sized. The chain has TRBV29-1 and TRBJ2-1; TRBD2 agrees at 10 bases. This CDR3 is 14 amino acids long. V gave up 6 bases and J gave up 7 bases; unmatched junction bases: 9. Per the germline V gene, CDR1 is SQVTM and CDR2 is ANQGSEA. CDR3 in DNA: TGCAGCGTAGCAGCGGGAGGGCCGGGAAATGAGCAGTTCTTC. As protein: CSVAAGGPGNEQFF.

This clonotype has a count of ten or more. A much more abundant neighbour one base away suggests this may be a read error. J is TRBJ2-1 and V is TRBV30; tentative D call: TRBD1 (6 bases). The germline CDR1 and CDR2 sequences are GTSNPN and SVGIG (reference sequence). This CDR3 has 11 amino acids. The CDR3 spells CAGHRVAEQSF. Written as DNA, the CDR3 is TGTGCCGGACACAGGGTTGCTGAGCAGTCCTTC.

This clonotype has a count of ten or more. V usage is TRBV28 and J usage is TRBJ1-1; D is ambiguous. This CDR3 is built from 15 residues. CDR1 is MDHEN and CDR2 is SYDVKM in the germline V gene. V was clipped by 3 bases and J by 2 bases, with 13 bases between them. CDR3 in DNA: TGTGCCAGCAGTTTTTATCCGGACTACAACACTGAAGCTTTCTTT. Its protein product is CASSFYPDYNTEAFF.